The 9 T cell receptor beta chains in this list originate from one sample, sequenced in a study of cytomegalovirus exposure and HLA in healthy donors. TCRdb keeps only in-frame clones here, not all; method: immunoSEQ multiplex PCR. The sample records about 130,000 clones, over 90% being singletons. The sample taken for sequencing was PBMCs. The source is a woman aged 18-29 years in good health and CMV-seronegative.

This chain connects TRBV7-9 to TRBJ2-1; 8 bases agree with TRBD2. This CDR3 spans 13 amino acids. Germline loops: CDR1 SEHNR, CDR2 FQNEAQ (reference sequence). V shed 3 bases and J 9 bases; nucleotides not matched to a gene: 4. The DNA of the CDR3 is TGTGCCAGCAGCTTCGCGGGGGGTTCTGAGCAGTTCTTC. Encoded protein: CASSFAGGSEQFF. The variable domain in full, with the rest retrieved from reference TRBV7-9 and TRBJ2-1, is DTGVSQNPRHKITKRGQNVTFRCDPISEHNRLYWYRQTLGQGPEFLTYFQNEAQLEKSRLLSDRFSAERPKGSFSTLEIQRTEQGDSAMYLCASSFAGGSEQFFGPGTRLTVL.

This chain links TRBV19 with TRBJ1-1, with D uncertain. Germline CDR1 and CDR2: LNHDA and SQIVND (reference sequence). CDR3 length: 14 amino acids. The ends were cut back, 5 bases at V and 2 bases at J, with 12 bases in the middle. The CDR3 bases are TGTGCCAGTAGTCTTAACGGAGTTAACACTGAAGCTTTCTTT. This translates into CASSLNGVNTEAFF.

The chain uses TRBV29-1 and TRBJ2-3; 8 nucleotides agree with TRBD1. The CDR3 length is 16 residues. The trim removed 5 bases at V and 1 base at J, leaving 11 bases unmatched. Germline values: CDR1 SQVTM, CDR2 ANQGSEA. Here the CDR3 reads CSVTLRLTGGTDTQYF. DNA for the CDR3: TGCAGCGTTACCCTGCGCCTGACAGGGGGCACAGATACGCAGTATTTT.

The CDR3 DNA sequence: TGTGCCAGCAGCTTAGCAGGGGACCGCTCCTACGAGCAGTACTTC. Protein: CASSLAGDRSYEQYF. The chain carries TRBV5-6 and TRBJ2-7; TRBD1 is a possible D gene (6 bases). Germline V gives CDR1 SGHDT, CDR2 YYEEEE. Trimming stripped 2 bases from V and 0 bases from J, with 12 bases between. The CDR3 extends over 15 amino acids. The full variable domain, with the rest looked up from reference TRBV5-6 and TRBJ2-7, is DAGVTQSPTHLIKTRGQQVTLRCSPKSGHDTVSWYQQALGQGPQFIFQYYEEEERQRGNFPDRFSGHQFPNYSSELNVNALLLGDSALYLCASSLAGDRSYEQYFGPGTRLTVT.

The V call is TRBV7-2, the J call TRBJ2-7; tentative D call: TRBD1 (5 bases). The CDR3 runs to 15 residues. Germline CDR1 is SGHTA and CDR2 is FQGNSA. With 6 bases removed from V and 4 bases from J, the gap between germline ends came to 19 bases. CDR3 bases: TGTGCCAGCAGGGCCCCTGCCGGACATTCATACGAGCAGTACTTC. This encodes CASRAPAGHSYEQYF. Full variable domain (rest looked up from reference TRBV7-2 and TRBJ2-7): GAGVSQSPSNKVTEKGKDVELRCDPISGHTALYWYRQSLGQGLEFLIYFQGNSAPDKSGLPSDRFSAERTGGSVSTLTIQRTQQEDSAVYLCASRAPAGHSYEQYFGPGTRLTVT.

The chain employs TRBV5-1 and TRBJ2-1; 8 bases align to TRBD2. This CDR3 is built from 16 residues. Germline V lookup: CDR1 SGHRS, CDR2 YFSETQ. Trimming removed 3 bases from V and 8 bases from J; junction bases left unmatched: 13. The CDR3, as DNA: TGCGCCAGCAGCTCCGATAGCGGGACCGTTGTCTATGAGCAGTTCTTC. This translates into CASSSDSGTVVYEQFF.

This chain connects TRBV6-1 to TRBJ2-4; the match to TRBD2 covers 13 bases. CDR3 length equals 15 residues. Germline V lookup: CDR1 MNHNS, CDR2 SASEGT. V lost 6 bases to trimming and J lost 9 bases; unmatched junction nucleotides: 8. In nucleotides, the CDR3 is TGTGCCAGCAGAGAACTAGCGGGGGGGCCTAGCATTCAGTACTTC. Its translation is CASRELAGGPSIQYF.

This clone was detected only a few times. This chain joins TRBV9 and TRBJ1-3, with D tentatively TRBD1 (6 bases). The CDR3 length is 15 residues. CDR1 is SGDLS, CDR2 YYNGEE, per germline. V was cut by 3 bases and J by 5 bases, with 15 bases left in between. In DNA form, the CDR3 reads TGTGCCAGCAGCGCCCGCAGGGGTTTAAGAAACACCATATATTTT. Translation: CASSARRGLRNTIYF.

The chain recombines TRBV19 with TRBJ1-1; TRBD1 is a possible D gene (6 bases). The germline V gene has CDR1 LNHDA and CDR2 SQIVND (reference sequence). V was trimmed by 8 bases and J by 1 base, leaving 14 bases between them. The CDR3 length is 14 residues. CDR3 in DNA: TGTGCCAGTCTTCGGAGAGGGGGGAACACTGAAGCTTTCTTT. It codes for CASLRRGGNTEAFF.